This TCR beta chain was retrieved from a study of blood T cells in healthy people across ages. Study at large: With template switching, about one barcoded beta molecule was captured per two T cells.

The donors, aged about 6 to 95, were healthy Caucasians from Russia. In its sample, this clonotype was seen a few times. A sample-barcoded 5' primer and a J-beta primer mix were used in a second PCR of roughly 7 to 11 cycles. Each of the samples gave a minimum of 2.5 million paired-end reads that contained CDR3. A single record per CDR3 protein comes from TCRdb applying MiXCR to the 5' RACE reads. Altogether 550,000 to 700,000 distinct CDR3 sequences are present, about 26% being singletons, with the ten largest covering approximately 18%. The CDR3 runs 10 residues. V lost 8 bases and J 7 bases, leaving 9 bases between the germline ends. Germline V gene lookup returns CDR1 SQVTM and CDR2 ANQGSEA.

V and J are TRBV29-1 and TRBJ2-1, with a possible D match to TRBD1 (5 bases). The source of this sequence is a woman aged 70-85 years in good health. The sequenced sample consisted of blood. The CDR3, as DNA: TGCAGCTGCAGGGTTAATGAGCAGTTCTTC. Translation gives CSCRVNEQFF.